The rows below give T cell receptor beta chains drawn from one sample of a study of T cell responses to AZD1222 COVID-19 vaccine. Method: immunoSEQ multiplex PCR; TCRdb's copy keeps in-frame clones and lacks some. The sample lists some 83,000 clones, over 75% occurring once. Sequenced material: peripheral blood, taken 28 days after the second AZD1222 dose. These receptors originate from an adult who received the AZD1222 COVID-19 vaccine. CDR3s include the opening cysteine and the closing phenylalanine or tryptophan. Fields, in order: V gene, J gene, CDR3 protein.

>TRBV24-1|TRBJ2-1
CATSDPSMNRGAPYNEQFF
>TRBV14|TRBJ1-1
CASSHDRGLSFGTEAFF
>TRBV6-5|TRBJ1-6
CASSYHWSSYNSPLHF
>TRBV4-3|TRBJ2-1
CASSQEFSLSSYNEQFF
>TRBV28|TRBJ1-5
CASSGQRNQPQHF
>TRBV7-2|TRBJ1-1
CASNRTQGADTEAFF
>TRBV6-2/TRBV6-3|TRBJ1-6
CASSGSGRGASPLHF
>TRBV5-5|TRBJ2-3
CASSLGDSTDTQYF
>TRBV18|TRBJ2-5
CASSPGGQETQYF
>TRBV9|TRBJ2-7
CASSLQRAGEQYF
>TRBV6-2/TRBV6-3|TRBJ1-2
CASSQFFYGYTF
>TRBV19|TRBJ1-5
CASRQGAWQPQHF
>TRBV19|TRBJ1-4
CASSGRTGGREKLFF
>TRBV28|TRBJ2-5
CASIGDYLGGATETQYF
>TRBV30|TRBJ2-1
CAWNLRGTRGNEQFF
>TRBV7-2|TRBJ2-1
CASSRTTSGGKGEQFF
>TRBV7-2|TRBJ1-6
CASSLVYQAGVPLHF
>TRBV18|TRBJ1-5
CASSSSTGLNQPQHF
>TRBV5-1|TRBJ2-3
CASSSRGGSSTDTQYF
>TRBV6-1|TRBJ2-2
CASSEFSHDRDRGRFF
>TRBV10-3|TRBJ1-5
CATSGQVDQPQHF
>TRBV24-1|TRBJ2-1
CATSELSGGGLHEQFF
>TRBV9|TRBJ1-6
CASSVDRDRQNSPLHF
>TRBV10-3|TRBJ2-1
CAISVSGPRKGISSYNEQFF
>TRBV7-2|TRBJ2-5
CASSLTSLETQYF
>TRBV5-1|TRBJ1-1
CASSLSTRNTEAFF
>TRBV27|TRBJ1-2
CASSLGGGRINYGYTF
>TRBV6-5|TRBJ1-4
CASGYRAISF
>TRBV19|TRBJ1-1
CASSEGWRDTEAFF
>TRBV6-2/TRBV6-3|TRBJ1-1
CASSYFTGTVNTEAFF
>TRBV5-1|TRBJ1-2
CASSLAPSQTYGYTF
>TRBV5-1|TRBJ2-1
CASSLGGGTTNEQFF
>TRBV18|TRBJ1-2
CASSLGTVSPNYGYTF
>TRBV7-3|TRBJ2-2
CASSSDWGTGELFF
>TRBV27|TRBJ2-7
CASSIQGSRYEQYF